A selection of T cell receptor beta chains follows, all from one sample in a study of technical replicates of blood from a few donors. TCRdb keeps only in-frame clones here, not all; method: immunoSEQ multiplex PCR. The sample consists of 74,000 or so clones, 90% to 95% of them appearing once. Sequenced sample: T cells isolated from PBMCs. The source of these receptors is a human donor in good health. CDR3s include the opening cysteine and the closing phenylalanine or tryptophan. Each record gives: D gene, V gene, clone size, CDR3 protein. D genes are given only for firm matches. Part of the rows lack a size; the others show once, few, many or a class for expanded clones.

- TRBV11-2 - CASRHSLGLETQYF
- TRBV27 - CASRGRGGEQFF
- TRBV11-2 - CASSLETLAGHEQYF
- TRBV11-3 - CASSPGGGSVNYGYTF
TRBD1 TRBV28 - CASSPPGGYYGYTF
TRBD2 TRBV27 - CASIRRTSGSYEQYF
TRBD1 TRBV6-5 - CASSLGQVAYEQYF
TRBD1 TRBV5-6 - CASSFHQGAFGYTF
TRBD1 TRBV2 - CASRKEPGGILDTQYF
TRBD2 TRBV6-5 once CASRRTSGRGDTQYF
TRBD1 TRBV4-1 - CASSLPGTGNEQFF
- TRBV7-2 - CASSPAGADFYEQYF
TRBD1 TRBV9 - CASSVGTGSYYGYTF
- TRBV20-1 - CSAGGAEAFF
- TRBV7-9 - CASTYTDTQYF
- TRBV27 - CASSWDTFQPQHF
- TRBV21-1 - CASSETQGNYF
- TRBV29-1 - CSVEQGGGEAFF
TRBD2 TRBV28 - CASSPAGGSYEQYF
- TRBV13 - CASSLVGNYGYTF
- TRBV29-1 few CSVEVGGDTEAFF